Below, one T cell receptor beta chain is given with its context. No antigen is known for it. This sample was included in a study of tissue T cells after allogeneic stem cell transplantation. Steroid-refractory graft-versus-host disease after allogeneic hematopoietic cell transplant qualified adults for prospective research-autopsy enrollment. Autopsy tissues included GI tract, liver, skin and lymphoid organs. Clones were sequenced by immunoSEQ multiplex PCR, and TCRdb holds only the in-frame ones, with some missing. The table lists around 3,000 clones, under 80% of them singletons. Study-level findings and limits: Limitations included a small, clinically heterogeneous cohort and limited sampling depth. Anatomically similar tissues had similar TCR repertoires within each patient.

Sequencing used ascending colon tissue, obtained at autopsy. The source of this sequence is an older male patient with steroid-refractory graft-versus-host disease after an allogeneic stem cell transplant. T cells may partly derive from the graft donor.

Written as DNA, the CDR3 is TGCGCCAGCAGCACCCTAACCCCGACAGATGAGACCCAGTACTTC. Translation gives CASSTLTPTDETQYF. The V gene is TRBV5-1, the J gene TRBJ2-5; TRBD1 might be the D (5 bases). The CDR3 is 15 residues long. Trimming cost V 4 bases and J 5 bases, with 18 bases left between them. Germline V lookup: CDR1 SGHRS, CDR2 YFSETQ.